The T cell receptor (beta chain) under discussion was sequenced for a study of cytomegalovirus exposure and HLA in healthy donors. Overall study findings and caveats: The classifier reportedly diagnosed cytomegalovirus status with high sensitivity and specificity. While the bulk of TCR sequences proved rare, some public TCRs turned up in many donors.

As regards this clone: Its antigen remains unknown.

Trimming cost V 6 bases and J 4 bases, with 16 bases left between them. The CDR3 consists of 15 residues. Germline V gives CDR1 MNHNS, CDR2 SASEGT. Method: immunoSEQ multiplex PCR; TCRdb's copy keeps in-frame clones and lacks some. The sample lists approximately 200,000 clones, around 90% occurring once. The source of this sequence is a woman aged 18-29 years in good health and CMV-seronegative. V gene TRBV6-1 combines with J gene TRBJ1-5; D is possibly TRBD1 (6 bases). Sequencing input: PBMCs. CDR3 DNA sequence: TGTGCCAGCAGAGAACAGGGCGTCCTTAATCAGCCCCAGCATTTT. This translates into CASREQGVLNQPQHF.